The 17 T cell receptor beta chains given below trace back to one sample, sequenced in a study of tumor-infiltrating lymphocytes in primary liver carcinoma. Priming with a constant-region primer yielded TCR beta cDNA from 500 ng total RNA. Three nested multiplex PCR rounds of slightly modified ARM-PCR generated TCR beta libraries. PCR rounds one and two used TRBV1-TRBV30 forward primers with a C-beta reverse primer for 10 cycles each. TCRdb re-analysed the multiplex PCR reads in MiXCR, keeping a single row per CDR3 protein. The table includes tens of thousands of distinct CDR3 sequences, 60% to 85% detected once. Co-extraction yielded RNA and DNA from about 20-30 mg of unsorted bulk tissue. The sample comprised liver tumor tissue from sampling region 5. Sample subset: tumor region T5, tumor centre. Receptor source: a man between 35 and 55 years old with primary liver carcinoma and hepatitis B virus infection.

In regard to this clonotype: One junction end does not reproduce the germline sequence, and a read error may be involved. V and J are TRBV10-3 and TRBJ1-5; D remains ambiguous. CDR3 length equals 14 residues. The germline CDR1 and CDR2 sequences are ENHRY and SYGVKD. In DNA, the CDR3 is TGTGCCATCAGTGAGTATGAGGGCGGTCAGCCCCGGCATTTC. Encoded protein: CAISEYEGGQPRHF.

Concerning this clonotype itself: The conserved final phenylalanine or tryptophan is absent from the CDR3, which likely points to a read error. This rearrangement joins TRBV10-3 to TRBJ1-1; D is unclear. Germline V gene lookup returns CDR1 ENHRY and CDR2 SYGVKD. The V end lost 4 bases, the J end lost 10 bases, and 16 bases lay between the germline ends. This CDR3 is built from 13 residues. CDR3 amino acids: CAISGRAHVGAFS. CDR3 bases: TGTGCCATCAGTGGGCGGGCTCACGTCGGAGCTTTCTCT.

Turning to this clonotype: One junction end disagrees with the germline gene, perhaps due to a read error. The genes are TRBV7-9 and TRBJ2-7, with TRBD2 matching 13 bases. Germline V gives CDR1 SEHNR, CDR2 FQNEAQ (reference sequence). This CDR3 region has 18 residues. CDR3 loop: CVSNGGTSGNQRPYEQYF. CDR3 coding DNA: TGTGTCAGCAACGGCGGGACTAGCGGGAACCAGCGTCCCTACGAGCAGTACTTC.

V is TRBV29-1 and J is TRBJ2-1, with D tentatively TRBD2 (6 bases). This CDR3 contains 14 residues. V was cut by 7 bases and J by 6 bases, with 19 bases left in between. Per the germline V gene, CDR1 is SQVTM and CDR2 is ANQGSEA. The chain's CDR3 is CSGRLVGVSNEQFF. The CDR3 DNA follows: TGCAGCGGCCGACTAGTGGGAGTTAGCAATGAGCAGTTCTTC.

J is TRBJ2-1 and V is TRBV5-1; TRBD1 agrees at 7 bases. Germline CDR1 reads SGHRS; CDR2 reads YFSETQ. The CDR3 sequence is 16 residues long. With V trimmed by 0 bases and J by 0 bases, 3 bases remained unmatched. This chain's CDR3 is CASSLGGQSSYNEQFF. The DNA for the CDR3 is TGCGCCAGCAGCTTGGGGGGACAGAGCTCCTACAATGAGCAGTTCTTC. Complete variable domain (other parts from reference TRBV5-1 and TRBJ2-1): KAGVTQTPRYLIKTRGQQVTLSCSPISGHRSVSWYQQTPGQGLQFLFEYFSETQRNKGNFPGRFSGRQFSNSRSEMNVSTLELGDSALYLCASSLGGQSSYNEQFFGPGTRLTVL.

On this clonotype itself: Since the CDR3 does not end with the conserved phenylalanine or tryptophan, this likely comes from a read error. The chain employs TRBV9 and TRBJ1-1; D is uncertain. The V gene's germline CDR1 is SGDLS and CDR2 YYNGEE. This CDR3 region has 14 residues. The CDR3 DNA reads TGTGCAAGCAGCGCTAACAGCGGTAACATTGAAGCTTTCCTT. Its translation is CASSANSGNIEAFL.

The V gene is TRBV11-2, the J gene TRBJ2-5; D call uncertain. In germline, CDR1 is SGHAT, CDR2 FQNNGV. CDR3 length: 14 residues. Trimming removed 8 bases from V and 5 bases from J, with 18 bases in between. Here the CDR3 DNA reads TGTGCCAGCTTCGAGTGGAATCAGAGGGAGACCCAGTACTTC. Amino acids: CASFEWNQRETQYF.

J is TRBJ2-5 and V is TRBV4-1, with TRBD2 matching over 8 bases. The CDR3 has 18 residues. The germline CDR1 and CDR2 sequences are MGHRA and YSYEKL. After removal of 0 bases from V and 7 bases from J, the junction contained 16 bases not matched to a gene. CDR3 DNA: TGCGCCAGCAGCCAAGAAACCTGGTCCTCCGCTGCGGGGGGGACCCAGTACTTC. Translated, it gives CASSQETWSSAAGGTQYF.

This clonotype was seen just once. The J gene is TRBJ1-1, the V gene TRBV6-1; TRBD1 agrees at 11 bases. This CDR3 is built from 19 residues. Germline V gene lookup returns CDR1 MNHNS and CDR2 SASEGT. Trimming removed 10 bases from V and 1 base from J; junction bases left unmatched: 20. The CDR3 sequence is CATGTPGQGVGLWNTEAFF. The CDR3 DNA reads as TGTGCCACCGGGACCCCGGGACAGGGGGTCGGGTTATGGAACACTGAAGCTTTCTTT.

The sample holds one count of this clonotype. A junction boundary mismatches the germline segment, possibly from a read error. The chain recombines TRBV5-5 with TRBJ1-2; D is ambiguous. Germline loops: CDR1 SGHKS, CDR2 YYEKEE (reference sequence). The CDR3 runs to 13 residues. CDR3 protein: CVSSLEPDYGYTF. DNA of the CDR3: TGTGTCAGCAGCTTGGAGCCAGATTATGGCTACACCTTC.

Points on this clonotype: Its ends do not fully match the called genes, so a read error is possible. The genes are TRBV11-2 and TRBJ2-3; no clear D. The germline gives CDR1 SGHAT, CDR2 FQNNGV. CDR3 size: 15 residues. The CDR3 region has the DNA TGTGCAAGCAACTTAGCCCCCCTGGCGATTGATATGCAGTATTTT. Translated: CASNLAPLAIDMQYF.

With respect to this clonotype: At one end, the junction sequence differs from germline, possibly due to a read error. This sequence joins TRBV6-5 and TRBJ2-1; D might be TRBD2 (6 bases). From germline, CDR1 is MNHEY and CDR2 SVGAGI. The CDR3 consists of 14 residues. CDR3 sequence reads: CTSRDRVSGREQFF. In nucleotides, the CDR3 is TGTACCAGCAGGGATAGGGTGAGCGGGCGTGAGCAATTCTTC.

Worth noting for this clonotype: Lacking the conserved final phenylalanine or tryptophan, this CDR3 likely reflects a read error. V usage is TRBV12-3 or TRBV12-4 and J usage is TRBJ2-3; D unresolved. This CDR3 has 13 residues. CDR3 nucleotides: TGTGCCTCATCACAACCCGAAACAGATACACAGTATTAT. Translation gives CASSQPETDTQYY.

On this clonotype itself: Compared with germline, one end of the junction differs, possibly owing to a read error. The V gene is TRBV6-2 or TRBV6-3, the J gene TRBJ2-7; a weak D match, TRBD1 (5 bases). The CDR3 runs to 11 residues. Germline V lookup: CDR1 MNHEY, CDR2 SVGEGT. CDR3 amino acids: CTSRAIYGQYF. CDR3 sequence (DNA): TGTACCAGCAGGGCTATCTACGGGCAGTACTTC.

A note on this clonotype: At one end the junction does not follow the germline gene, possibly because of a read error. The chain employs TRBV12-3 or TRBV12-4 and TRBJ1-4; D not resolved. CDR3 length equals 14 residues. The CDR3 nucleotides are TGTGGCAGCAGTCCCCTGGTGGGTAATGAAAAACTGTTTTTT. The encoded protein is CGSSPLVGNEKLFF.

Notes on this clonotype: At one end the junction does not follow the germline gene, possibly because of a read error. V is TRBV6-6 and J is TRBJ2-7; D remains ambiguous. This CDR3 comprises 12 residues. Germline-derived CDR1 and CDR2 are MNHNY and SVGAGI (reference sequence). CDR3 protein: CASKGSTYELYF. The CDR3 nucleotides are TGTGCCAGTAAGGGATCCACCTACGAGCTGTACTTC.

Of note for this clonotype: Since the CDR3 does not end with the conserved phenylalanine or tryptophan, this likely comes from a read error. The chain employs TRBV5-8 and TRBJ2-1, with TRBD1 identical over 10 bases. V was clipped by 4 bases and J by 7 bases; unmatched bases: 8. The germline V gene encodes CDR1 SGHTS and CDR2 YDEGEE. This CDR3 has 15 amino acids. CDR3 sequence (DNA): TGTGCCAGCAGCATGGGGGGACAGGGGACAAATGAGCAGTTCATC. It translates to CASSMGGQGTNEQFI.